The sample holds many counts of the clone carrying this T cell receptor (beta chain). Amplification yielded TCR beta CDR3 regions, with RNA transcripts as the source. Primed by the HTBI set, a first-round RT-PCR was run on the TCR CDR3. TCRdb reprocessed the multiplex PCR reads via MiXCR and lists one record per CDR3 protein. The profile shows 330,000 or so distinct CDR3 sequences, roughly a fifth of them singletons. The record originates from a study of T cells in Graves' hyperthyroidism and ophthalmopathy. Study-level information: Before treatment of any kind, peripheral blood was taken at initial diagnosis.

Germline V lookup: CDR1 SGHRS, CDR2 YFSETQ. The CDR3 is 12 amino acids. Trimming took off 7 bases at V and 5 bases at J, with 13 bases between the two ends. This chain links TRBV5-1 with TRBJ2-7; D might be TRBD2 (5 bases). This TCR came from a middle-aged man with Graves' ophthalmopathy. Sequencing was done on a sample of blood. This CDR3 is CASSPGGDEQYF. The CDR3 nucleotides are TGCGCCAGCTCCCCCGGAGGAGACGAGCAGTACTTC. Full variable domain (remainder filled in from reference TRBV5-1 and TRBJ2-7): KAGVTQTPRYLIKTRGQQVTLSCSPISGHRSVSWYQQTPGQGLQFLFEYFSETQRNKGNFPGRFSGRQFSNSRSEMNVSTLELGDSALYLCASSPGGDEQYFGPGTRLTVT.